This T cell receptor (beta chain) was documented in a study of T cell responses to AZD1222 COVID-19 vaccine. Background on the study: Analysis merged second doses at about 4 or about 12 weeks. Overall study results and limits: Vaccine-related CD4 TCRs covered spike, predominating at 160-218 and 743-854. Donors, mostly white British, included more females; clonal diversity was possibly underestimated. Only after the peak T cell response were repertoires sampled.

The data were produced by immunoSEQ multiplex PCR, yet TCRdb's version contains in-frame clones alone and is incomplete. The data show fewer than 130,000 clones, about 85% seen once. This clone occurred a few times. Its specificity is not known. Other DNA variants within this sample encode the same CDR3. Trimming left V 0 bases short and J 0 bases short, with 12 bases between. This CDR3 is built from 17 residues. Germline CDR1 reads LGHDT; CDR2 reads YNNKEL (reference sequence). The source material was peripheral blood, sampled on day 0 of AZD1222 vaccination. The receptor was isolated from an adult in good health. V is TRBV3-1 (or the pseudogene TRBV3-2) and J is TRBJ2-4; D uncertain. The CDR3 loop is CASSQEPGPLAKNIQYF. CDR3 DNA sequence: TGTGCCAGCAGCCAAGAGCCGGGTCCTCTAGCCAAAAACATTCAGTACTTC.